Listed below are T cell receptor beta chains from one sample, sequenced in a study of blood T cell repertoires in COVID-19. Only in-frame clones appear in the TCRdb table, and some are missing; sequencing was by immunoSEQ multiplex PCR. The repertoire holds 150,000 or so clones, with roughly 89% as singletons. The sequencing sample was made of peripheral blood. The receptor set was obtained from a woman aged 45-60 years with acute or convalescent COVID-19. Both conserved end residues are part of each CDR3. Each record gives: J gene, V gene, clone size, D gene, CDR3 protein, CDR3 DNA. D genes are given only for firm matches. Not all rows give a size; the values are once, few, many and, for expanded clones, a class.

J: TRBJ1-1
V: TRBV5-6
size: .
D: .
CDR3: CASSPPLGGMNTEAFF
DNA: TGTGCCAGCAGCCCACCGCTCGGGGGAATGAACACTGAAGCTTTCTTT

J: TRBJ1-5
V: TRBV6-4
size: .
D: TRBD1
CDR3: CASSDFTGDSNQPQHF
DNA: TGTGCCAGCAGTGACTTTACAGGGGATAGCAATCAGCCCCAGCATTTT

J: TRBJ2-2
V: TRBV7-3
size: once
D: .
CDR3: CASSLKGTGELFF
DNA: TGTGCCAGCAGCTTAAAGGGGACCGGGGAGCTGTTTTTT

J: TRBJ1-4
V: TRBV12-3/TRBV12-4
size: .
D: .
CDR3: CASRAGVDEKLFF
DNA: TGTGCCAGCAGGGCAGGGGTTGACGAAAAACTGTTTTTT

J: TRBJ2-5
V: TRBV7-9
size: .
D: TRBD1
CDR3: CASSSDSGQQETQYF
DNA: TGTGCCAGCAGCTCGGACTCGGGACAGCAAGAGACCCAGTACTTC

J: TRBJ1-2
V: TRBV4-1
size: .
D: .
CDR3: CASSANRDGYGYTF
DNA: TGCGCCAGCAGCGCAAACAGGGATGGCTATGGCTACACCTTC

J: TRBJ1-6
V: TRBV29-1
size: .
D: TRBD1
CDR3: CSAGTGGRTSPLHF
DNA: TGCAGCGCGGGGACAGGGGGTAGAACCTCACCCCTCCACTTT

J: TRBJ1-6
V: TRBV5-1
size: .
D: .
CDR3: CASSLLRDSPLHF
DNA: TGCGCCAGCAGCTTGTTACGGGATTCACCCCTCCACTTT

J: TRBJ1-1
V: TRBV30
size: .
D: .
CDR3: CAWMRENTEAFF
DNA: TGTGCCTGGATGAGAGAGAACACTGAAGCTTTCTTT

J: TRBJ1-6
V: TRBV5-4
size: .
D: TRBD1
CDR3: CASSSIPPGQGTSPLHF
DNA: TGTGCCAGCAGCTCCATTCCCCCCGGACAGGGAACTTCACCCCTCCACTTT

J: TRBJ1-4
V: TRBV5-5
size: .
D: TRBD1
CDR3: CASSSTGGGDEKLFF
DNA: TGTGCCAGCAGCTCCACAGGGGGAGGGGATGAAAAACTGTTTTTT

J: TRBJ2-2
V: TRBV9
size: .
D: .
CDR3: CASSVDKAGELFF
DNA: TGTGCCAGCAGCGTAGACAAAGCCGGGGAGCTGTTTTTT

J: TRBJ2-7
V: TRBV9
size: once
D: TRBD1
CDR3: CARFYDRGRYEQYF
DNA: TGTGCCAGGTTTTACGACAGGGGTCGGTACGAGCAGTACTTC

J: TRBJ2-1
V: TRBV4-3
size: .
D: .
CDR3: CASSHAGLTLGNEQFF
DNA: TGCGCCAGCAGCCATGCGGGACTCACCTTAGGGAATGAGCAGTTCTTC

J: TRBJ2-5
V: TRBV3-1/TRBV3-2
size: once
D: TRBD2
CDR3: CATERGLETQYF
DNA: TGTGCCACCGAGCGGGGGTTGGAGACCCAGTACTTC

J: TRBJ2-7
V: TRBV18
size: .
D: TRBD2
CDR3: CASSPPGGYEQYF
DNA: TGTGCCAGCTCACCTCCGGGGGGCTACGAGCAGTACTTC

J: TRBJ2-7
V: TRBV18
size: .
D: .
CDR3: CASSPTGNTYEQYF
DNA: TGTGCCAGCTCACCGACAGGTAACACCTACGAGCAGTACTTC

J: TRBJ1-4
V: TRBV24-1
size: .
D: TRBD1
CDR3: CATTGQPLLGGNEKLFF
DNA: TGTGCCACCACGGGACAGCCGCTGCTGGGGGGTAATGAAAAACTGTTTTTT

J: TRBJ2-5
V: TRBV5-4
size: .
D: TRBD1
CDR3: CASSEGDSYLSETQYF
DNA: TGTGCCAGCAGTGAAGGGGACAGCTATCTGTCAGAGACCCAGTACTTC

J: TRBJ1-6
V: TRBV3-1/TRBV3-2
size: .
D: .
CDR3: CASSLRTAFYNSPLHF
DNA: TGTGCCAGCAGCCTCCGGACAGCTTTCTATAATTCACCCCTCCACTTT

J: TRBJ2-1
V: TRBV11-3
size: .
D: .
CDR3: CASSLGSSSYNEQFF
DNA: TGTGCCAGCAGCTTAGGGTCGAGCTCCTACAATGAGCAGTTCTTC

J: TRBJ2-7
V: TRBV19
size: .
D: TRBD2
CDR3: CASSLGGGSSYEQYF
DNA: TGTGCCAGTAGTCTCGGCGGGGGGAGCTCCTACGAGCAGTACTTC

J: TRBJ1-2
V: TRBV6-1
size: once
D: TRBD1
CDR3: CASRPRQGGGYTF
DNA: TGTGCCAGCAGACCTCGACAGGGAGGTGGCTACACCTTC

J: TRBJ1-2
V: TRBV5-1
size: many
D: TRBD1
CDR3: CASSLEQGAGGYTF
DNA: TGCGCCAGCAGCTTGGAACAGGGGGCGGGTGGCTACACCTTC

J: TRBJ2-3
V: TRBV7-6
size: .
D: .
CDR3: CASSLASGLGTDTQYF
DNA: TGTGCCAGCAGCTTAGCGTCGGGTTTGGGCACAGATACGCAGTATTTT

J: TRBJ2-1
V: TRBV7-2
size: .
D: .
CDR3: CASSLETGLEQFF
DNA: TGTGCCAGCAGCCTAGAAACCGGACTTGAGCAGTTCTTC

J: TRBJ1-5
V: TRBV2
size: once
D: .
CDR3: CASSEVPGANQPQHF
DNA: TGTGCCAGCAGTGAAGTCCCAGGGGCCAATCAGCCCCAGCATTTT

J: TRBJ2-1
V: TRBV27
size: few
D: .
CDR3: CASSPFPYNEQFF
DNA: TGTGCCAGCAGCCCATTCCCCTACAATGAGCAGTTCTTC

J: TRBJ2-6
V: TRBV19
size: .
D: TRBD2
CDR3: CASSIGVAGGLFGANVLTF
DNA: TGTGCCAGTAGTATAGGGGTAGCGGGAGGCCTTTTCGGGGCCAACGTCCTGACTTTC

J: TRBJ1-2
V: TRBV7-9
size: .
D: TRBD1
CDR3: CASSGQGAGYGYTF
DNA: TGTGCCAGCAGCGGACAGGGGGCCGGCTATGGCTACACCTTC

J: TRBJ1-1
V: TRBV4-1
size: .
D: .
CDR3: CASSFQGTEAFF
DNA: TGCGCCAGCAGCTTTCAGGGGACTGAAGCTTTCTTT

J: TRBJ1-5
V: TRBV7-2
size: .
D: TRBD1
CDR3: CASSAGQGRNQPQHF
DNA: TGTGCCAGCAGCGCTGGACAGGGGCGCAATCAGCCCCAGCATTTT

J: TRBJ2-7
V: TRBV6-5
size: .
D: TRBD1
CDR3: CASSYTDRGTFDEQYF
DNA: TGTGCCAGCAGTTACACCGACAGGGGGACCTTCGACGAGCAGTACTTC

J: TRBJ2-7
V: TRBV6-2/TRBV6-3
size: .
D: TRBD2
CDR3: CASSRTRGEQYF
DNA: TGTGCCAGCAGTCGGACGCGGGGGGAGCAGTACTTC

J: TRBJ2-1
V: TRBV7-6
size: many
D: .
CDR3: CASSLAGIYNEQFF
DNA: TGTGCCAGCAGCTTGGCGGGCATATACAATGAGCAGTTCTTC

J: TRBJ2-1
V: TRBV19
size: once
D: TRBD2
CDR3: CASSMRVAGGFEQFF
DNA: TGTGCCAGTAGTATGAGGGTAGCGGGAGGATTTGAGCAGTTCTTC

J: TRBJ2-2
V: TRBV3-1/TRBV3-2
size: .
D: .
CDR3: CASSPGTLNTGELFF
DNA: TGTGCCAGCAGCCCCGGGACACTAAACACCGGGGAGCTGTTTTTT

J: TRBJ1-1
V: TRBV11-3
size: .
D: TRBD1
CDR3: CASSLRQGSEAFF
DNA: TGTGCCAGCAGCTTAAGACAGGGGTCTGAAGCTTTCTTT

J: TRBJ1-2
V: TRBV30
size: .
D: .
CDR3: CAWGTTNYGYTF
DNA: TGTGCCTGGGGGACAACTAACTATGGCTACACCTTC

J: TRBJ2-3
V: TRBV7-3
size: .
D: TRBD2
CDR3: CASSLGAGYTDTQYF
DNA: TGTGCCAGCAGCTTAGGAGCGGGATACACAGATACGCAGTATTTT

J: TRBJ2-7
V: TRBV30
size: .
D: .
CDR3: CAWSWGDYEQYF
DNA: TGTGCCTGGAGCTGGGGGGACTACGAGCAGTACTTC

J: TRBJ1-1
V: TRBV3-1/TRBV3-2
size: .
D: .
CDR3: CASSQGSKTEAFF
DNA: TGTGCCAGCAGCCAGGGGAGTAAGACTGAAGCTTTCTTT

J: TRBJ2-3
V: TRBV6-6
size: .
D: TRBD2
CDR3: CASSPLLAEQYF
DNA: TGTGCCAGCAGTCCCCTACTAGCGGAGCAGTATTTT

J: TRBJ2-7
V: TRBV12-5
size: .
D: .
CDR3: CASGPDSYLSYEQYF
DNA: TGTGCTAGTGGACCGGACAGCTACCTCTCCTACGAGCAGTACTTC

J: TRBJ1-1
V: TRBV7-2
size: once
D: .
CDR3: CASSLERGTEAFF
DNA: TGTGCCAGCAGCTTAGAACGGGGCACTGAAGCTTTCTTT

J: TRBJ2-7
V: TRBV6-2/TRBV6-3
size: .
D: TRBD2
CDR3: CASSYWTSGMVHEQYF
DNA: TGTGCCAGCAGTTACTGGACTAGCGGGATGGTCCACGAGCAGTACTTC

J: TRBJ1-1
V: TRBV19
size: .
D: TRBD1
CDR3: CASSDSQGAGTEAFF
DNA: TGTGCCAGTAGTGACTCACAGGGGGCCGGGACTGAAGCTTTCTTT

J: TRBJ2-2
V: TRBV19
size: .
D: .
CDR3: CASSIRGETGELFF
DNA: TGTGCCAGTAGTATACGGGGTGAAACCGGGGAGCTGTTTTTT

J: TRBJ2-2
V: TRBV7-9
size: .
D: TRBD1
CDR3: CASSSWTGGTGELFF
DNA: TGTGCCAGCAGCTCCTGGACAGGGGGGACCGGGGAGCTGTTTTTT

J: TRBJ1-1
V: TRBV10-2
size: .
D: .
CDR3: CASRMANTEAFF
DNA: TGCGCCAGCAGAATGGCGAACACTGAAGCTTTCTTT

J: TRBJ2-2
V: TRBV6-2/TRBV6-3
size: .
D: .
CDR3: CASSYPGLNTGELFF
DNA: TGTGCCAGCAGTTACCCGGGATTGAACACCGGGGAGCTGTTTTTT

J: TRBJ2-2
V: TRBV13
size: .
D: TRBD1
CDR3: CASSQPPRGLDTGELFF
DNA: TGTGCCAGCAGCCAACCCCCCAGGGGGCTAGACACCGGGGAGCTGTTTTTT